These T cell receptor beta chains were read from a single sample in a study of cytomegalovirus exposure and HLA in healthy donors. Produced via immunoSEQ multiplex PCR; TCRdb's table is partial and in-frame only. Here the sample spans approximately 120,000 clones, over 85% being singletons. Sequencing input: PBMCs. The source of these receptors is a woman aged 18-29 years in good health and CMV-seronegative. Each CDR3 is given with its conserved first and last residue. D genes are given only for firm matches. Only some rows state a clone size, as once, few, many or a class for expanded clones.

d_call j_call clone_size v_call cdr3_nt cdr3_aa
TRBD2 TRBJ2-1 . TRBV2 TGTGCCAGCATATCGCGGGGGGGCAAAAATGAGCAGTTCTTC CASISRGGKNEQFF
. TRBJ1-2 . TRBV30 TGTGCCTGGAGTGTATCGGGGTCTGGGGGCTACACCTTC CAWSVSGSGGYTF
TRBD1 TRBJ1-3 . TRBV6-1 TGTGCCAGCAGTACCCAACAGGGGTCGGGAAACACCATATATTTT CASSTQQGSGNTIYF
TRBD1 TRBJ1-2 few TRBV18 TGTGCCAGCTCGGGGGGACAGGGGCACAACTATGGCTACACCTTC CASSGGQGHNYGYTF
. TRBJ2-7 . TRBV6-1 TGTGCCAGCAGTGAAGCCTACAGCTCCTACGAGCAGTACTTC CASSEAYSSYEQYF
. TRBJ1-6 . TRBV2 TGTGCCAGCAGTGACAAGACAGGAATTAATTCACCCCTCCACTTT CASSDKTGINSPLHF
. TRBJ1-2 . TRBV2 TGTGCCAGCAGTGAAGGGGCTCCTCTCAACTATGGCTACACCTTC CASSEGAPLNYGYTF
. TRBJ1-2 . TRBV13 TGTGCCAGCCGTCCCTTTGGGGCGCAAAATGGCTACACCTTC CASRPFGAQNGYTF
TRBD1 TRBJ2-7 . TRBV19 TGTGCCAGTAGTATCTTGGACAGGGCTGCCTCCGAGCAGTACTTC CASSILDRAASEQYF
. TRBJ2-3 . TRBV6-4 TGTGCCAGCAGTGCCTACGGGCCGGGAGGCACAGATACGCAGTATTTT CASSAYGPGGTDTQYF
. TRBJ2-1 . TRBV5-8 TGTGCCAGCAGCTTTAACGGTGCGGTACTCTACCTTTCCTACAATGAGCAGTTCTTC CASSFNGAVLYLSYNEQFF
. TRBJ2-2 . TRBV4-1 TGCGCCAGCAGCCAAGATTCGGACTATACCGGGGAGCTGTTTTTT CASSQDSDYTGELFF
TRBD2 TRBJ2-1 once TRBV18 TGTGCCAGCTCACCTATGGGACTAGCGGGAGGCTACAATGAGCAGTTCTTC CASSPMGLAGGYNEQFF